The sequence of this T cell receptor (beta chain) was determined in a study of shared clonotypes between healthy human individuals. Study-level results: Represented diversity (both genetic and exposure-history) was limited by the small number of donors. A handful of donors held about 5% of naive CD4 clonotypes in common. Naive subsets usually exceeded memory subsets in estimated richness.

TCRdb's table, derived via immunoSEQ multiplex PCR, lists solely in-frame clones and lacks some. The data show over 2 million clones, 85% to 95% seen once. For this clone: Its antigen remains unknown.

Per the germline V gene, CDR1 is SNHLY and CDR2 is FYNNEI. The length of the CDR3 is 19 residues. J was trimmed by 0 bases and V by 4 bases; bases with no gene match: 10. The donors were adults (healthy and HIV-negative) with no recent acute infections or vaccinations. Sequencing was done on a sample of naive CD4+ T cells from PBMCs. Subset: CD45RA+ positively selected. The chain couples TRBV2 to TRBJ2-1, with 12 positions matching TRBD2. This sequence originates from a man between 18 and 35 years old in good health. Some clones in this sample may be carry-over from other donors' samples. CDR3 nucleotides: TGTGCCAGCAGTGCCCCGGGACTAGCGGGCGGGAGCTCCTACAATGAGCAGTTCTTC. It encodes CASSAPGLAGGSSYNEQFF.